The rows below give T cell receptor beta chains drawn from one sample of a study of T cell repertoires in cytomegalovirus infection. MiXCR was run by TCRdb on the reads, yielding one entry per CDR3 protein. The table includes under 850,000 distinct CDR3 sequences, about 33% detected once. These receptors' targets are unknown. Source: cultured PBMCs, taken from culture after CMV antigen stimulation. These receptors originate from a human donor in good health (CMV status not recorded). Some clones in this sample may be carry-over from other donors' samples. The CDR3 runs from the conserved cysteine through the conserved F or W. Each record gives: clone size, J gene, V gene, D gene, CDR3 DNA, CDR3 protein. A D gene is named only where the DNA matches it firmly. Clone sizes are given selectively: once, few, many, or a class where the clone is expanded.

>-|TRBJ2-5|TRBV6-1|-
TGTGCCAGCAGCGAAACAGGGTTAGAGACCCAGTACTTC
CASSETGLETQYF
>-|TRBJ1-5|TRBV5-1|-
TGCGCCAGCAGCCTAGGGACTGCCGGCGGTCAGCCCCAGCATTTT
CASSLGTAGGQPQHF
>once|TRBJ1-6|TRBV20-1|TRBD1
TGCAGCGACGGGACAGGGCATTCACCCCTCCACTTT
CSDGTGHSPLHF
>many|TRBJ1-2|TRBV7-2|-
TGTGCCAGCAGCCCTGGGGGAGGATTGGGCTATGGCTACACCTTC
CASSPGGGLGYGYTF
>-|TRBJ2-7|TRBV6-8|-
TGTGCCAGCAGTTACTTCGTGGCGGGTCCCTACGAGCAGTACTTC
CASSYFVAGPYEQYF
>few|TRBJ2-1|TRBV7-8|-
TGTGCCAGCAGCTTGAATAGCGAAAACTACAATGAGCAGTTCTTC
CASSLNSENYNEQFF
>once|TRBJ1-1|TRBV2|-
TGTGCCAGCAGTGAAGGGCGGACGACGTTTGAAGCTTTCTTT
CASSEGRTTFEAFF
>few|TRBJ1-1|TRBV5-1|TRBD1
TGCGCCAGCAGCCCTCCGGGACAGGGCCAACTGCTCTTT
CASSPPGQGQLLF
>-|TRBJ1-1|TRBV5-1|-
TGCGCCAGCAGCACGGACAGTAACACTGAAGCTTTCTTT
CASSTDSNTEAFF
>-|TRBJ1-1|TRBV12-3/TRBV12-4|-
TGTGCCAGCAGTCCGGCGGGACCTGGCGAAGCTTTCTTT
CASSPAGPGEAFF
>-|TRBJ2-5|TRBV12-3/TRBV12-4|-
TGTGCCAGCACCCCTAGAAGGCTAGGACAAGAGACCCAGTACTTC
CASTPRRLGQETQYF
>-|TRBJ2-3|TRBV20-1|TRBD2
TGCAGTGCTAGATTTGCGGGAGAAGATACGCAGTATTTT
CSARFAGEDTQYF
>-|TRBJ2-7|TRBV6-5|TRBD1
TGTGCCAGCAGTTATCCGACAGGGACGAACACCTACGAGCAGTACTTC
CASSYPTGTNTYEQYF